Listed below are T cell receptor beta chains from one sample, sequenced in a study of vaccination effects on CD4 cells after COVID-19. This table comes from immunoSEQ multiplex PCR, and its TCRdb copy is limited to in-frame clones, with some not included. The sample lists more than 13,000 clones; 76% were seen once. These TCRs' antigens remain unknown. The sequencing here drew on CD4+ T cells from PBMCs cultured with HCoV-NL63 spike peptides, taken after COVID-19 vaccination. The receptors here all came from a human donor who had a prior SARS-CoV-2 infection. The CDR3 runs from the conserved cysteine through the conserved F or W. D genes are given only for firm matches. Expanded clones are given a class, and other clones once, few, many or no size at all.

D gene,clone size,J gene,V gene,CDR3 protein,CDR3 DNA
-,-,TRBJ1-3,TRBV11-2,CASSLVHGGNTIYF,TGTGCCAGCAGCTTAGTCCACGGCGGGAACACCATATATTTT
TRBD2,-,TRBJ2-3,TRBV9,CASSPSGGGSDTQYF,TGTGCCAGCAGCCCCAGCGGGGGGGGTTCGGATACGCAGTATTTT
TRBD1,-,TRBJ2-2,TRBV10-2,CASSVKQGWTNTGELFF,TGCGCCAGCAGTGTGAAACAGGGGTGGACCAACACCGGGGAGCTGTTTTTT
-,-,TRBJ2-3,TRBV3-1/TRBV3-2,CASREEGEGDTQYF,TGTGCCAGCAGGGAAGAGGGGGAGGGAGATACGCAGTATTTT
-,-,TRBJ2-3,TRBV2,CASSDSPGGSTDTQYF,TGTGCCAGCAGTGATAGTCCCGGGGGCAGCACAGATACGCAGTATTTT
-,-,TRBJ2-5,TRBV5-4,CASSKKVAGQETQYF,TGTGCCAGCAGCAAAAAGGTGGCGGGCCAAGAGACCCAGTACTTC
-,-,TRBJ2-1,TRBV19,CASSIGLGSYNEQFF,TGTGCCAGTAGTATAGGGCTAGGATCCTACAATGAGCAGTTCTTC
TRBD1,-,TRBJ1-4,TRBV7-2,CASSSLTGGNEKLFF,TGTGCCAGCAGCTCTCTGACAGGGGGAAATGAAAAACTGTTTTTT
TRBD1,-,TRBJ2-3,TRBV5-6,CASSLVRGQVADTQYF,TGTGCCAGCAGCTTGGTCAGGGGGCAGGTAGCAGATACGCAGTATTTT
-,-,TRBJ1-5,TRBV30,CAWSVQEHQPQHF,TGTGCCTGGAGTGTACAGGAGCATCAGCCCCAGCATTTT
TRBD2,-,TRBJ2-3,TRBV2,CASSGRRGGAQKTQYF,TGTGCCAGCTCCGGCCGGCGGGGGGGTGCACAGAAGACGCAGTATTTT
-,-,TRBJ2-5,TRBV7-7,CASSFNRQETQYF,TGTGCTAGCAGCTTCAACAGACAAGAGACCCAGTACTTC
-,-,TRBJ2-3,TRBV24-1,CATSTTGGTDTQYF,TGTGCCACCAGTACCACCGGCGGGACAGATACGCAGTATTTT
-,-,TRBJ2-1,TRBV2,CASSGDLGWMGDEQFF,TGTGCCAGCAGCGGAGACCTGGGGTGGATGGGCGATGAGCAGTTCTTC
-,-,TRBJ2-7,TRBV30,CAWSMRTAGEQYF,TGTGCCTGGAGCATGAGGACCGCGGGCGAGCAGTACTTC
-,once,TRBJ1-6,TRBV5-6,CASSFGRGNSPLHF,TGTGCCAGCAGCTTCGGCAGAGGGAATTCACCCCTCCACTTT
TRBD1,few,TRBJ1-1,TRBV18,CASSRQGGLGTEAFF,TGTGCCAGCTCACGTCAGGGGGGCTTGGGCACTGAAGCTTTCTTT
-,-,TRBJ2-2,TRBV9,CASSVGRSYRDTGELFF,TGTGCCAGCAGCGTAGGACGGTCATACAGGGACACCGGGGAGCTGTTTTTT
-,-,TRBJ2-3,TRBV5-1,CASSLRSASTDTQYF,TGCGCCAGCAGCTTGAGGTCGGCTAGCACAGATACGCAGTATTTT
-,-,TRBJ2-7,TRBV21-1,CASSNWVCGVGTYEQYF,TGTGCCAGCAGCAATTGGGTGTGTGGGGTCGGGACCTACGAGCAGTACTTC
TRBD1,few,TRBJ2-5,TRBV29-1,CSVVHRGETQYF,TGCAGCGTTGTACACAGGGGTGAGACCCAGTACTTC
TRBD2,-,TRBJ2-1,TRBV29-1,CSVGTSGRHNEQFF,TGCAGCGTCGGGACTAGCGGGAGGCATAATGAGCAGTTCTTC
-,-,TRBJ1-4,TRBV3-1/TRBV3-2,CASSQDGAGGEKLFF,TGTGCCAGCAGCCAAGATGGCGCGGGTGGGGAAAAACTGTTTTTT
-,once,TRBJ1-3,TRBV5-6,CASSWVGGNTIYF,TGTGCCAGCAGCTGGGTAGGTGGAAACACCATATATTTT
-,-,TRBJ2-2,TRBV7-8,CASSLLVGAGELFF,TGTGCCAGCAGCTTGCTAGTGGGGGCCGGGGAGCTGTTTTTT
-,-,TRBJ2-7,TRBV6-2/TRBV6-3,CASSQNYEQYF,TGTGCCAGCAGCCAGAACTACGAGCAGTACTTC
-,-,TRBJ1-6,TRBV5-1,CASSFQLGAYNSPLHF,TGCGCCAGCAGCTTTCAACTAGGGGCCTATAATTCACCCCTCCACTTT
-,-,TRBJ2-7,TRBV19,CASSGIVGASYEQYF,TGTGCCAGTAGCGGAATCGTGGGGGCCTCCTACGAGCAGTACTTC
TRBD1,once,TRBJ2-7,TRBV7-8,CASGPGGSYEQYF,TGTGCCAGCGGTCCAGGGGGCTCCTACGAGCAGTACTTC
TRBD2,once,TRBJ2-1,TRBV2,CASSAQGRGSYNEQFF,TGTGCCAGCAGTGCACAAGGGAGGGGCTCCTACAATGAGCAGTTCTTC
TRBD1,-,TRBJ1-2,TRBV2,CASSVQGGSGYTF,TGTGCCAGCAGTGTTCAGGGGGGATCGGGCTACACCTTC
-,-,TRBJ1-1,TRBV18,CASSPQGQVNTEAFF,TGTGCCAGCTCACCACAGGGCCAGGTGAACACTGAAGCTTTCTTT
-,-,TRBJ1-4,TRBV19,CASSMGRLNEKLFF,TGTGCCAGTAGTATGGGACGGCTAAATGAAAAACTGTTTTTT
-,once,TRBJ2-7,TRBV23-1,CASSRYRAYEQYF,TGCGCCAGCAGTCGATACAGGGCCTACGAGCAGTACTTC
TRBD1,-,TRBJ2-7,TRBV12-5,CASSPRTGLSYEQYF,TGTGCTAGTTCTCCCCGGACAGGCCTCTCCTACGAGCAGTACTTC
-,-,TRBJ1-3,TRBV5-6,CASSLPRQTSGNTIYF,TGTGCCAGCAGCTTACCGCGACAAACCTCTGGAAACACCATATATTTT
-,-,TRBJ2-5,TRBV12-3/TRBV12-4,CASNRQETQYF,TGTGCCAGCAACCGCCAAGAGACCCAGTACTTC
-,-,TRBJ2-7,TRBV6-2/TRBV6-3,CASSYSIEGLRLEQYF,TGTGCCAGCAGTTACTCGATAGAAGGTCTCCGACTGGAGCAGTACTTC
TRBD2,-,TRBJ2-3,TRBV6-1,CASSGQLAGSTDTQYF,TGTGCCAGCAGTGGGCAACTAGCGGGGAGCACAGATACGCAGTATTTT
TRBD2,-,TRBJ2-1,TRBV15,CATSRDLGVAGGSYNEQFF,TGTGCCACCAGCAGAGATTTAGGCGTAGCGGGGGGCTCCTACAATGAGCAGTTCTTC
-,-,TRBJ1-2,TRBV27,CASSPMTESYYGYTF,TGTGCCAGCAGTCCAATGACAGAGTCCTACTATGGCTACACCTTC
-,few,TRBJ2-1,TRBV5-4,CASSLEVDRLRYNEQFF,TGTGCCAGCAGCTTGGAAGTCGATAGGCTACGATACAATGAGCAGTTCTTC
-,-,TRBJ1-4,TRBV6-5,CASSSGGEDEKLFF,TGTGCCAGCAGTTCCGGGGGCGAGGATGAAAAACTGTTTTTT
-,-,TRBJ2-3,TRBV18,CASSPPSGSTDTQYF,TGTGCCAGCTCACCACCGTCCGGAAGCACAGATACGCAGTATTTT
-,-,TRBJ1-2,TRBV5-6,CASSLGSSYGYTF,TGTGCCAGCAGCTTGGGGTCGTCTTATGGCTACACCTTC
-,-,TRBJ2-1,TRBV11-2,CASSPRPWSSNEQFF,TGTGCCAGCAGCCCCCGGCCTTGGTCCTCCAATGAGCAGTTCTTC
-,few,TRBJ2-5,TRBV7-8,CASSLARVETQYF,TGTGCCAGCAGCTTAGCGAGGGTTGAGACCCAGTACTTC
-,-,TRBJ2-3,TRBV4-2,CASSQDAAPTDTQYF,TGTGCCAGCAGCCAAGATGCGGCCCCCACAGATACGCAGTATTTT
-,-,TRBJ2-5,TRBV5-1,CASSLVQGRGETQYF,TGCGCCAGCAGCTTGGTACAGGGGAGGGGAGAGACCCAGTACTTC
-,-,TRBJ2-2,TRBV5-1,CATRPEGGNTGELFF,TGCGCCACCCGCCCTGAGGGAGGGAACACCGGGGAGCTGTTTTTT
-,-,TRBJ2-7,TRBV7-6,CASSLGPTGLYSYEQYF,TGTGCCAGCAGCTTAGGACCCACAGGGTTGTACTCCTACGAGCAGTACTTC
TRBD2,-,TRBJ2-7,TRBV3-1/TRBV3-2,CASSQKLAGVQYF,TGTGCCAGCAGCCAGAAACTAGCGGGGGTGCAGTACTTC
-,once,TRBJ2-1,TRBV6-1,CASSESGVREQFF,TGTGCCAGCAGTGAATCGGGGGTACGTGAGCAGTTCTTC
-,-,TRBJ2-5,TRBV3-1/TRBV3-2,CASSQESPQVPRTQYF,TGTGCCAGCAGCCAAGAAAGTCCCCAGGTCCCGCGGACCCAGTACTTC
-,-,TRBJ1-5,TRBV12-3/TRBV12-4,CASSGSNQPQHF,TGTGCCAGCAGTGGTAGCAATCAGCCCCAGCATTTT
-,-,TRBJ1-1,TRBV6-5,CASSYSVLLNTEAFF,TGTGCCAGCAGTTACTCCGTTCTTTTAAACACTGAAGCTTTCTTT